A single sample gave rise to the 26 T cell receptor beta chains below, sequenced in a study of human T cells and chemical hapten exposure. The sample's time point: patch test 3, about 24 weeks after DPC sensitization. Treatment in this sample: therapeutic diphenylcyclopropenone sensitization with weekly scalp DPC. Each CDR3 protein gets one entry after TCRdb re-called the RACE reads with MiXCR. The sample shows under 200,000 distinct CDR3 sequences, around a quarter of them seen only once. The source was whole blood, collected in connection with sensitization to the hapten diphenylcyclopropenone (DPC). The origin of the receptors is a woman younger than 30 with alopecia areata. Some clones in this sample may be carry-over from other donors' samples.

This clonotype was recorded a few times. An end of the junction does not agree with germline; a read error may underlie this. The J gene is TRBJ2-5, the V gene TRBV29-1; 8 nucleotides match TRBD1. Germline CDR1 reads SQVTM; CDR2 reads ANQGSEA. The CDR3 spans 13 residues. CDR3 nucleotide sequence: TGCAGCGCTGAAGGGTCAGGGACAGGAGCCCAGTACTTC. Its translation: CSAEGSGTGAQYF.

This sequence joins TRBV6-2 or TRBV6-3 and TRBJ1-3, with D uncertain. Per the germline V gene, CDR1 is MNHEY and CDR2 is SVGEGT. There are 11 residues in the CDR3. V was pared by 10 bases and J by 1 base, with 5 bases between. Written as DNA, the CDR3 is TGTGCCACCCGGTCTGGAAACACCATATATTTT. Its protein is CATRSGNTIYF.

This clonotype has only a few counts. The chain links TRBV10-3 to TRBJ2-2; tentative D call: TRBD2 (6 bases). Germline CDR1 is ENHRY and CDR2 is SYGVKD. This CDR3 region has 17 residues. V shed 4 bases and J shed 4 bases, with 19 bases lying between them. In DNA, the CDR3 is TGTGCCATCAGTGGACGACTAGTGTCCGGGGGCACCGGGGAGCTGTTTTTT. This translates into CAISGRLVSGGTGELFF.

The chain links TRBV2 to TRBJ1-5; D is uncertain. The CDR3 has 15 amino acids. Germline CDR1 is SNHLY and CDR2 is FYNNEI. The V end was cut by 6 bases, the J end by 5 bases, with 17 bases between. As DNA, the CDR3 is TGTGCCAGCAGCATAAAGACGGGAAAGTATCAGCCCCAGCATTTT. It codes for CASSIKTGKYQPQHF.

The V and J genes are TRBV18 and TRBJ2-5, with TRBD2 matching over 11 bases. The CDR3 loop spans 17 amino acids. Germline assignment: CDR1 KGHSH and CDR2 LQKENI. After removal of 2 bases from V and 1 base from J, the junction contained 6 bases not matched to a gene. The CDR3 spells CASSPFLAGGTQETQYF. CDR3 in DNA: TGTGCCAGCTCACCATTCCTAGCGGGGGGTACCCAAGAGACCCAGTACTTC. Full variable domain (rest looked up from reference TRBV18 and TRBJ2-5): NAGVMQNPRHLVRRRGQEARLRCSPMKGHSHVYWYRQLPEEGLKFMVYLQKENIIDESGMPKERFSAEFPKEGPSILRIQQVVRGDSAAYFCASSPFLAGGTQETQYFGPGTRLLVL.

This clonotype was observed a handful of times. The CDR3 reads CASSRLLAGGTDTQYF. The CDR3, as DNA: TGCGCCAGCAGCCGCCTCCTAGCGGGGGGCACAGATACGCAGTATTTT. The V call is TRBV4-1, the J call TRBJ2-3; 10 positions agree with TRBD2. The V and J ends lost 4 bases and 1 base, in that order; junction bases with no gene match: 5. The germline CDR1 and CDR2 sequences are MGHRA and YSYEKL. There are 16 residues in the CDR3.

The chain couples TRBV11-2 to TRBJ1-1; unclear D gene. CDR3 size: 14 residues. Germline values: CDR1 SGHAT, CDR2 FQNNGV. V gave up 5 bases and J gave up 4 bases, with 14 bases separating them. This chain's CDR3 is CASSSYRGATEAFF. The CDR3 region has the DNA TGTGCCAGCAGCAGTTACAGAGGAGCCACTGAAGCTTTCTTT.

The rearrangement joins TRBV7-2 to TRBJ2-5; 11 bases are shared with TRBD2. The V segment lost 0 bases and the J segment 2 bases; nucleotides outside the gene matches: 2. Germline CDR1 reads SGHTA; CDR2 reads FQGNSA. This CDR3 is 16 amino acids long. DNA of the CDR3: TGTGCCAGCAGCTTAGCCGCTAGCGGGGGGCAAGAGACCCAGTACTTC. Its translation is CASSLAASGGQETQYF.

This clonotype was detected a few times. V usage is TRBV3-1 and J usage is TRBJ2-4, with D possibly matching TRBD2 (7 bases). The germline CDR1 and CDR2 sequences are LGHDT and YNNKEL (reference sequence). The ends were cut back, 0 bases at V and 0 bases at J, with 15 bases in the middle. This CDR3 has 18 residues. CDR3 in DNA: TGTGCCAGCAGCCAAGATCTGGGGAGGGGGGGAGCCAAAAACATTCAGTACTTC. This gives the protein CASSQDLGRGGAKNIQYF.

This clonotype was observed a handful of times. The chain joins TRBV20-1 to TRBJ2-7; possible D gene TRBD2, 6 bases. The CDR3 runs 15 residues. The V and J ends lost 0 bases and 2 bases respectively, with 14 bases between them. The germline CDR1 and CDR2 sequences are DFQATT and SNEGSKA (reference sequence). The CDR3 loop reads CSARDERASAYEQYF. CDR3 coding DNA: TGCAGTGCTAGAGATGAGCGGGCTAGCGCCTACGAGCAGTACTTC.

This clonotype was recorded a few times. CDR3 residues: CATWPQPGLAHNEQFF. The CDR3 DNA follows: TGTGCCACCTGGCCCCAACCGGGACTAGCGCACAATGAGCAGTTCTTC. The rearrangement joins TRBV6-2 or TRBV6-3 to TRBJ2-1, with 10 bases matching TRBD2. The CDR3 runs 16 residues. Unmatched junction bases numbered 14, after V lost 10 bases and J lost 5 bases. Germline V CDR1 and CDR2: MNHEY, SVGEGT.

This clonotype was seen more than once but under ten times. The chain employs TRBV5-1 and TRBJ2-2; D is perhaps TRBD2 (5 bases). Germline assignment: CDR1 SGHRS and CDR2 YFSETQ. Trimming stripped 4 bases from V and 7 bases from J, with 8 bases between. This CDR3 contains 12 residues. In nucleotides, the CDR3 is TGCGCCAGCAGCCCGGAGGTCGGGGAGCTGTTTTTT. This gives the protein CASSPEVGELFF.

The chain is built from TRBV29-1 and TRBJ1-1; D not resolved. The ends were cut back, 7 bases at V and 4 bases at J, with 16 bases in the middle. Germline V gene data show CDR1 as SQVTM and CDR2 as ANQGSEA. This CDR3 contains 13 residues. The DNA for the CDR3 is TGCAGCGGACGGAGGGATGGTTCCACTGAAGCTTTCTTT. This codes for CSGRRDGSTEAFF.

This clonotype was detected only a few times. The chain carries TRBV20-1 and TRBJ2-3; maybe TRBD2 (7 bases). The CDR3 runs 16 residues. Germline V gene data show CDR1 as DFQATT and CDR2 as SNEGSKA (reference sequence). Between the trimmed V and J ends, which lost 0 bases and 2 bases, there was a span of 15 bases. The CDR3 nucleotides read TGCAGTGCTAGAGATTTTGCGGGGGCCACCACAGATACGCAGTATTTT. Protein: CSARDFAGATTDTQYF.

The chain is built from TRBV5-1 and TRBJ2-7, with TRBD1 matching 10 bases. This CDR3 has 15 amino acids. Germline V gene lookup returns CDR1 SGHRS and CDR2 YFSETQ. The ends lost 4 bases at V and 3 bases at J; junction bases unmatched: 7. CDR3 in amino acids: CASSPTGGRGYEQYF. In DNA, the CDR3 is TGCGCCAGCAGCCCGACAGGGGGCCGCGGCTACGAGCAGTACTTC.

This clonotype was seen a handful of times. CDR3 sequence: CAISRGQGENEQYF. CDR3 DNA sequence: TGTGCCATCAGTAGGGGACAGGGGGAAAACGAGCAGTACTTC. This chain links TRBV10-3 with TRBJ2-7; 11 positions match TRBD1. The CDR3 length is 14 residues. Trimming at V came to 5 bases and at J to 5 bases, leaving 5 bases not matched to a gene. Germline V gene sequence: CDR1 ENHRY, CDR2 SYGVKD.

The chain is built from TRBV4-3 and TRBJ1-5; 8 nucleotides agree with TRBD1. The ends lost 3 bases at V and 5 bases at J; junction bases unmatched: 6. Germline lookup yields CDR1 LGHNA and CDR2 YSLEER. This CDR3 is built from 15 residues. The CDR3 protein is CASSQGDRTDQPQHF. DNA for the CDR3: TGCGCCAGCAGCCAGGGGGACAGGACTGATCAGCCCCAGCATTTT.

This chain uses TRBV18 with TRBJ1-5; D ambiguous. CDR1 is KGHSH and CDR2 is LQKENI in the germline V gene. V lost 1 base and J lost 2, with 9 bases in between. The length of the CDR3 is 15 residues. CDR3 sequence: CASSPRRGGNQPQHF. CDR3 nucleotides: TGTGCCAGCTCACCACGTCGGGGTGGCAATCAGCCCCAGCATTTT. Combining the CDR3 with reference TRBV18 and TRBJ1-5 gives the whole variable domain NAGVMQNPRHLVRRRGQEARLRCSPMKGHSHVYWYRQLPEEGLKFMVYLQKENIIDESGMPKERFSAEFPKEGPSILRIQQVVRGDSAAYFCASSPRRGGNQPQHFGDGTRLSIL.

The chain employs TRBV18 and TRBJ1-2; D is unclear. Trimming left V 3 bases short and J 0 bases short, with 11 bases between. CDR3 length equals 15 residues. Germline CDR1 reads KGHSH; CDR2 reads LQKENI. The CDR3 region has the DNA TGTGCCAGCTCACCTGAAGGCGGAGCTAACTATGGCTACACCTTC. This sequence encodes CASSPEGGANYGYTF.

This sequence joins TRBV30 and TRBJ2-4, with TRBD1 identical over 8 bases. The CDR3 spans 13 residues. The ends lost 2 bases at V and 8 bases at J; junction bases unmatched: 5. Germline values: CDR1 GTSNPN, CDR2 SVGIG (reference sequence). The CDR3 is CAWSSSGGDIQYF. The CDR3 DNA reads TGTGCCTGGAGTTCCTCAGGGGGCGACATTCAGTACTTC. The variable domain in full, with the rest retrieved from reference TRBV30 and TRBJ2-4, is SQTIHQWPATLVQPVGSPLSLECTVEGTSNPNLYWYRQAAGRGLQLLFYSVGIGQISSEVPQNLSASRPQDRQFILSSKKLLLSDSGFYLCAWSSSGGDIQYFGAGTRLSVL.

This clonotype came up once. The gene calls are TRBV20-1 and TRBJ2-1; D perhaps matches TRBD1 (5 bases). Germline V CDR1 and CDR2: DFQATT, SNEGSKA (reference sequence). The CDR3 is 12 residues long. V gave up 5 bases and J gave up 10 bases, with 15 bases separating them. The CDR3 DNA reads as TGCAGTGCTGGACAAGATTGGTTCGAGCAGTTCTTC. Translated, it gives CSAGQDWFEQFF.

This sequence joins TRBV2 and TRBJ1-2, with D possibly being TRBD1 (6 bases). The CDR3 is 15 residues long. Trimming removed 3 bases at V and 4 bases at J, with 15 bases between. CDR1 SNHLY and CDR2 FYNNEI come from the germline V gene. The DNA of the CDR3 is TGTGCCAGCAGTGATTCTCCGGCAGGGGCCTATGGCTACACCTTC. This codes for CASSDSPAGAYGYTF.

This clonotype was seen many times. The chain links TRBV12-3 or TRBV12-4 to TRBJ1-5; TRBD1 aligns across 9 bases. V dropped 6 bases and J dropped 6; count of bases not matched to a gene: 3. This CDR3 has 13 residues. The CDR3 nucleotides are TGTGCCAGCAGGGGACAGGGCGGTCAGCCCCAGCATTTT. Protein sequence: CASRGQGGQPQHF.

The chain combines TRBV7-6 with TRBJ2-3; tentatively, D is TRBD2 (5 bases). Germline CDR1 and CDR2: SGHVS and FNYEAQ. Trimming took off 1 base at V and 5 bases at J, with 13 bases between the two ends. The CDR3 totals 15 residues. The CDR3 reads CASSLEIAIGDTQYF. CDR3 bases: TGTGCCAGCAGCTTAGAAATAGCGATAGGAGATACGCAGTATTTT.

The chain has TRBV27 and TRBJ1-4, with D maybe TRBD1 (6 bases). Trimming took off 6 bases at V and 7 bases at J, with 15 bases between the two ends. From germline, CDR1 is MNHEY and CDR2 SMNVEV (reference sequence). The CDR3 loop spans 14 amino acids. Here the CDR3 DNA reads TGTGCCAGCAGGCCAGGGACAAGGGGTGAAAAACTGTTTTTT. Translating gives CASRPGTRGEKLFF.

There are a few counts of this clonotype. The V call is TRBV19, the J call TRBJ1-2; no definite D call. V lost 5 bases and J 1 base, leaving 11 bases between the germline ends. The CDR3 runs 14 residues. Germline loops: CDR1 LNHDA, CDR2 SQIVND (reference sequence). As DNA, the CDR3 is TGTGCCAGTAGTTTCCTGAACAATAACTATGGCTACACCTTC. Protein sequence: CASSFLNNNYGYTF.